The entry below gives a single TCR beta chain sequence along with its context. V lost 3 bases and J 0 bases, leaving 9 bases between the germline ends. Germline CDR1 and CDR2: MDHEN and SYDVKM. The CDR3 spans 15 residues. TCRdb keeps only in-frame clones here, not all; method: immunoSEQ multiplex PCR. The profile shows hundreds of clones, 40% to 60% of them singletons. These data come from a study of T cell repertoires and HLA-DP antigens. The sample label stands for: CD137+ CD4 T cells sorted after culture with HeLa expressing allogeneic HLA-DP. HeLa stimulator cells carried retrovirally transduced HLA-DPA1/DPB1, HLA-DM, invariant chain and CD80. After roughly 15 days, CD4+ cells were restimulated 24 h with the same allogeneic DPB1. CD4+ T cells, purified by negative selection, averaged 97.7% purity. Untouched CD4+ T cells were bead-isolated at about 98% purity.

The sequence was collected from a man in his sixties in good health and CMV-seronegative. This chain connects TRBV28 to TRBJ2-1; D is uncertain. Sequencing was done on a sample of alloreactive CD137+ CD4+ T cells from cultured PBMCs. The subset here: CD137+ CD4+ cells sorted after less than 25 h restimulation with the allogeneic HLA-DP-expressing HeLa cells. The CDR3 region has the DNA TGTGCCAGCAGTTTTACCACCCTCTCCTACAATGAGCAGTTCTTC. It encodes CASSFTTLSYNEQFF.